Each of the 2 T cell receptor beta chains below was sequenced from the same sample in a study of radiation and T cells in renal cell carcinoma. Noted time point: blood 4 weeks post-SBRT, at nephrectomy. Noted treatment: 15 Gy SBRT to primary tumor, nephrectomy 4 weeks later. Clones were read by immunoSEQ multiplex PCR, and TCRdb kept only the in-frame ones, dropping some. The sample lists roughly 170,000 clones; about 87% were seen once. Sequencing used blood, obtained from a patient whose treatment included radiotherapy and nephrectomy. Receptors originate from a woman in her fifties or sixties with renal cell carcinoma.

The chain joins TRBV2 to TRBJ1-2; possible D gene TRBD1, 6 bases. Germline V gene lookup returns CDR1 SNHLY and CDR2 FYNNEI. CDR3 length: 15 residues. V gave up 3 bases and J gave up 7 bases, with 18 bases separating them. The CDR3 region has the DNA TGTGCCAGCAGTGATTTCCGCGGGGGGGGCCCTGGCTACACCTTC. It translates to CASSDFRGGGPGYTF.

J is TRBJ2-1 and V is TRBV6-4; 13 bases line up with TRBD2. J gave up 9 bases and V 5 bases, and 10 bases lay outside the gene matches. The CDR3 extends over 16 amino acids. Germline CDR1 reads MRHNA; CDR2 reads SNTAGT. DNA for the CDR3: TGTGCCAGCAGTAGACTAGCGGGGGGCAAAGTCACTGAGCAGTTCTTC. It codes for CASSRLAGGKVTEQFF.